The clone carrying this TCR beta chain was seen a handful of times. Its target is unknown. A J-beta primer mix and a sample-barcoded 5' primer were used in a second PCR of roughly 6 to 12 cycles. Each of the cDNA molecules was tagged by a template-switch adaptor with 12 random nucleotides. TCRdb processed the 5' RACE reads anew with MiXCR; each CDR3 protein has one entry. Of some 760,000 distinct CDR3 sequences in the sample, approximately 25% are singletons; the top ten hold 3% to 4.5%. The sample belongs to a study of blood T cells in healthy people across ages. Whole-study findings and limits: Naive and antigen-experienced cells were not separated, limiting conclusive comparison.

The CDR3 is made up of 13 amino acids. V shed 5 bases and J 7 bases; nucleotides not matched to a gene: 6. CDR1 is SQVTM and CDR2 is ANQGSEA in the germline V gene. These sequences were also reported in another study, on T cells of mothers and their children. That report adds: Whether related or unrelated, pairs show similar shaping of TCR recombination output by thymic selection. The data showed no persistent microchimeric T cell clones.

The chain links TRBV29-1 to TRBJ2-4, with 9 positions matching TRBD1. The sequence came from a boy younger than 18 in good health. The sequencing input was blood. The DNA of the CDR3 is TGCAGCGTTCAACAGGGGGCGCAGAACATTCAGTACTTC. Protein sequence: CSVQQGAQNIQYF.